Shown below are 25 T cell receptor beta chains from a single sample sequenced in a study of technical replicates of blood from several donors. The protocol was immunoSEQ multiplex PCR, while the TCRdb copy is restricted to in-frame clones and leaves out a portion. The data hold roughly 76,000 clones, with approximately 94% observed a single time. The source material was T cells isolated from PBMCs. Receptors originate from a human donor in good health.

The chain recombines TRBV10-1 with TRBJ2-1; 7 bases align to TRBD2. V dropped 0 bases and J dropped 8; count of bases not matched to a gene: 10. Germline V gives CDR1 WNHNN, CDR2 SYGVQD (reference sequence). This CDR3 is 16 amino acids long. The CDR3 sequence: CASSESMWEGPDEQFF. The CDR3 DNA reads TGCGCCAGCAGTGAGTCGATGTGGGAGGGCCCAGATGAGCAGTTCTTC.

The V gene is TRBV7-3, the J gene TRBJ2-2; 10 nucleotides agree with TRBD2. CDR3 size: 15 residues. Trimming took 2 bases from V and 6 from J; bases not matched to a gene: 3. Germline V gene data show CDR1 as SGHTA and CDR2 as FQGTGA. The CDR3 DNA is TGTGCCAGCAGCTTAGGCCTAGCGGGAGCCGGGGAGCTGTTTTTT. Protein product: CASSLGLAGAGELFF. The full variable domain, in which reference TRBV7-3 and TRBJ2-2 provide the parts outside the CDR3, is GAGVSQTPSNKVTEKGKYVELRCDPISGHTALYWYRQSLGQGPEFLIYFQGTGAADDSGLPNDRFFAVRPEGSVSTLKIQRTERGDSAVYLCASSLGLAGAGELFFGEGSRLTVL.

The CDR3 DNA follows: TGTGCCAGCAGTGAATATGGTGGAGGGCACAATGAGCAGTTCTTC. Its translation: CASSEYGGGHNEQFF. The chain uses TRBV25-1 and TRBJ2-1, with D possibly being TRBD2 (6 bases). The V gene's germline CDR1 is MGHDK and CDR2 SYGVNS. This CDR3 is 15 amino acids long. Trimming removed 0 bases at V and 5 bases at J, with 11 bases between.

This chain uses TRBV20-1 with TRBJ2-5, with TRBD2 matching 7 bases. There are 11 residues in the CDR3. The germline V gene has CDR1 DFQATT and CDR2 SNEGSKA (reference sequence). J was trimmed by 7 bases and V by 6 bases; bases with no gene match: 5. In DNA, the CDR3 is TGCAGTGCGGGACGGGGGGTGACCCAGTACTTC. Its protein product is CSAGRGVTQYF.

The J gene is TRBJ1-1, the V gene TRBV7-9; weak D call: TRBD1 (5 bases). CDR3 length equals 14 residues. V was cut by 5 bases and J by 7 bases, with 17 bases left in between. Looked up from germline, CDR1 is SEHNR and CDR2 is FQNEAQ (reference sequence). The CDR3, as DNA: TGTGCCAGCAGCCAAACAGTGATCCAGGGTGAAGCTTTCTTT. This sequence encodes CASSQTVIQGEAFF.

CDR3 protein: CASSAGTSGSYEQYF. Here the CDR3 DNA reads TGTGCCAGCAGTGCCGGGACTAGCGGGTCGTACGAGCAGTACTTC. This chain connects TRBV27 to TRBJ2-7; 12 nucleotides line up with TRBD2. The CDR3 runs to 15 residues. V gave up 5 bases and J gave up 4 bases; unmatched junction bases: 6. From germline, CDR1 is MNHEY and CDR2 SMNVEV (reference sequence).

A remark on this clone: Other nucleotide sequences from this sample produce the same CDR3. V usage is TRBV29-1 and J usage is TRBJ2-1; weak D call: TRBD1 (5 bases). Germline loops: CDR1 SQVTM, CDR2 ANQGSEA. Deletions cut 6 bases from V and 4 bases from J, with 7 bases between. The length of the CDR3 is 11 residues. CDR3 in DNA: TGCAGCGTAGACAGATACAATGAGCAGTTCTTC. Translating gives CSVDRYNEQFF.

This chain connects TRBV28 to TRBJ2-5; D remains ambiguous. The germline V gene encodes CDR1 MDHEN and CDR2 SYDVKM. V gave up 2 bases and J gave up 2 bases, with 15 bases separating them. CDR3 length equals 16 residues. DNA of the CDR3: TGTGCCAGCAGTTTAGCTACCCTCTCGCGGCAAGAGACCCAGTACTTC. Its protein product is CASSLATLSRQETQYF.

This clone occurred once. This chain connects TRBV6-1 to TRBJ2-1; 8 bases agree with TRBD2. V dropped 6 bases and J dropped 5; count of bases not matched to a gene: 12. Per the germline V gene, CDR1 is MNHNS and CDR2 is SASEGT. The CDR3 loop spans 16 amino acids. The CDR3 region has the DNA TGTGCCAGCAGCGAAAGAAGCGGGAGAAGAAACAATGAGCAGTTCTTC. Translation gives CASSERSGRRNNEQFF.

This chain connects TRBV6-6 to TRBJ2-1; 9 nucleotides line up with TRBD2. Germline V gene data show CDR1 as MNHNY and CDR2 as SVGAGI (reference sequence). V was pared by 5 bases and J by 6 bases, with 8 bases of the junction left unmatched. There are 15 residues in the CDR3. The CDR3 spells CASSRPGLAPNEQFF. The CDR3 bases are TGTGCCAGCAGTCGTCCGGGACTAGCACCCAATGAGCAGTTCTTC.

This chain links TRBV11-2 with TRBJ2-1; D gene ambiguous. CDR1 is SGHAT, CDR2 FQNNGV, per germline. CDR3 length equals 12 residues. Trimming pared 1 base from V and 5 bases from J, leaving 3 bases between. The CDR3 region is CASSLGNNEQFF. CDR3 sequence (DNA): TGTGCCAGCAGCTTAGGTAACAATGAGCAGTTCTTC. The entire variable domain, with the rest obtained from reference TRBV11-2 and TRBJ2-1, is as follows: EAGVAQSPRYKIIEKRQSVAFWCNPISGHATLYWYQQILGQGPKLLIQFQNNGVVDDSQLPKDRFSAERLKGVDSTLKIQPAKLEDSAVYLCASSLGNNEQFFGPGTRLTVL.

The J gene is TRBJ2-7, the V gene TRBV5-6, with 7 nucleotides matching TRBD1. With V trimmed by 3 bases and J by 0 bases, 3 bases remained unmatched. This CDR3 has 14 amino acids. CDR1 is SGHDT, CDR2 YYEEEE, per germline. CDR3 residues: CASSWGQYSYEQYF. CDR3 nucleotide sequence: TGTGCCAGCAGCTGGGGACAGTACTCCTACGAGCAGTACTTC.

The CDR3, as DNA: TGTGCCATCACCCGCAGGGGCACTGAAGCTTTCTTT. It yields the protein CAITRRGTEAFF. The chain joins TRBV10-3 to TRBJ1-1; perhaps TRBD1 as D (6 bases). Germline CDR1 and CDR2: ENHRY and SYGVKD. CDR3 size: 12 residues. V was shortened by 7 bases and J by 4 bases, with 10 bases between the two germline ends.

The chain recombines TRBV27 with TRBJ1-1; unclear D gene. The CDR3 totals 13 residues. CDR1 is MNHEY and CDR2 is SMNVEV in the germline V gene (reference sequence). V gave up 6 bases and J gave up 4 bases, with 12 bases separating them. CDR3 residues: CASSQARGTEAFF. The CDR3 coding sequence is TGTGCCAGCAGCCAGGCCCGGGGCACTGAAGCTTTCTTT.

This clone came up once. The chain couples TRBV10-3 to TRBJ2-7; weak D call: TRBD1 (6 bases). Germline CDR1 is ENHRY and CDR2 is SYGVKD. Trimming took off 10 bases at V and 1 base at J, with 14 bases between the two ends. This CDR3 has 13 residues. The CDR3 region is CASSTGYSYEQYF. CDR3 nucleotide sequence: TGTGCCAGCTCGACAGGCTATTCCTACGAGCAGTACTTC.

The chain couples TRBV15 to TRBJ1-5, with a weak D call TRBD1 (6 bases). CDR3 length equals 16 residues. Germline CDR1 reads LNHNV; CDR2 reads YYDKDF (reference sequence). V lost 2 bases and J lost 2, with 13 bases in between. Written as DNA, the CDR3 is TGTGCCACCAGCAGAAAACTACAGGGTGGCAATCAGCCCCAGCATTTT. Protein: CATSRKLQGGNQPQHF.

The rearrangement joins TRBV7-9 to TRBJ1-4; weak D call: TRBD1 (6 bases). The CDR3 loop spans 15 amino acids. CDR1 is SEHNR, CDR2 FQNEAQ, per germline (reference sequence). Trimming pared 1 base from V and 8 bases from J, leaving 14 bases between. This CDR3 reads CASSLVQDSREKLFF. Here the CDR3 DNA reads TGTGCCAGCAGCTTAGTCCAGGACAGCAGGGAAAAACTGTTTTTT.

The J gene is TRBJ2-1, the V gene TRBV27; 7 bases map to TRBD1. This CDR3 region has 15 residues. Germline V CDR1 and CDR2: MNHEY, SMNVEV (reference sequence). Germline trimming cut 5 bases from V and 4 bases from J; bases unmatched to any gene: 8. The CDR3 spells CASSLRQGAYNEQFF. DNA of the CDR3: TGTGCCAGCAGTCTTCGACAGGGAGCTTACAATGAGCAGTTCTTC.

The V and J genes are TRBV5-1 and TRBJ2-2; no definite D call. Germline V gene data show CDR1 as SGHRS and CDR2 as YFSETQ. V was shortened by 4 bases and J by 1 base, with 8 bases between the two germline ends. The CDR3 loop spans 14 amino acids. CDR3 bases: TGCGCCAGCAGCCAGACTTTGAACACCGGGGAGCTGTTTTTT. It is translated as CASSQTLNTGELFF.

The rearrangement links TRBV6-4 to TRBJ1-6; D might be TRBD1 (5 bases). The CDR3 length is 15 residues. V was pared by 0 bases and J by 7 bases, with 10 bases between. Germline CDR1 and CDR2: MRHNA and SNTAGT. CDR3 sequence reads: CASSDSPGNNSPLHF. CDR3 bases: TGTGCCAGCAGTGACTCGCCAGGGAACAATTCACCCCTCCACTTT.

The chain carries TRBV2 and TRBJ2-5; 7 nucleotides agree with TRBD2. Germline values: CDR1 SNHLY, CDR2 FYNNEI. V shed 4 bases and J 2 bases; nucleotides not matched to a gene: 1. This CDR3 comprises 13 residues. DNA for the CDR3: TGTGCCAGCAGTGGGGGAGGGCAAGAGACCCAGTACTTC. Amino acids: CASSGGGQETQYF.

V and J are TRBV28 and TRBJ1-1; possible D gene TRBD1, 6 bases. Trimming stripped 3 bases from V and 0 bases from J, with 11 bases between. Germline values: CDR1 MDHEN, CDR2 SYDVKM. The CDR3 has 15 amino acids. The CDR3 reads CASSLGAGVNTEAFF. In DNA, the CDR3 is TGTGCCAGCAGTTTGGGTGCAGGGGTGAACACTGAAGCTTTCTTT.

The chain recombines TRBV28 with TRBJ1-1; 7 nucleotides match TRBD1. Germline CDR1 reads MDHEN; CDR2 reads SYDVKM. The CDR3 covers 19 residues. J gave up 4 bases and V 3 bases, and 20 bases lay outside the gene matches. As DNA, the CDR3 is TGTGCCAGCAGTTTCGTTTCAATAAAAGGCAAATACAGGGGCACTGAAGCTTTCTTT. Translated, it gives CASSFVSIKGKYRGTEAFF.

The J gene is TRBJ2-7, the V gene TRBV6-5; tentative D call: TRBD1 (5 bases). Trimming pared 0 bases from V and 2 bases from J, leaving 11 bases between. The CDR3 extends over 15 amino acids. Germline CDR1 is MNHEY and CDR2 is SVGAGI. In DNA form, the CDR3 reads TGTGCCAGCAGTTACTCTGGTACAGGAACCTACGAGCAGTACTTC. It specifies CASSYSGTGTYEQYF.

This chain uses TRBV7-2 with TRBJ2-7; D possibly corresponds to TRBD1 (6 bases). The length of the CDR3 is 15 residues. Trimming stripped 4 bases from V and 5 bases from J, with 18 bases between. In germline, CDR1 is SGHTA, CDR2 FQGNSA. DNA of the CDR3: TGTGCCAGCAGCTCTGTTGGGGGCGAGGTTGACGAGCAGTACTTC. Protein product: CASSSVGGEVDEQYF.